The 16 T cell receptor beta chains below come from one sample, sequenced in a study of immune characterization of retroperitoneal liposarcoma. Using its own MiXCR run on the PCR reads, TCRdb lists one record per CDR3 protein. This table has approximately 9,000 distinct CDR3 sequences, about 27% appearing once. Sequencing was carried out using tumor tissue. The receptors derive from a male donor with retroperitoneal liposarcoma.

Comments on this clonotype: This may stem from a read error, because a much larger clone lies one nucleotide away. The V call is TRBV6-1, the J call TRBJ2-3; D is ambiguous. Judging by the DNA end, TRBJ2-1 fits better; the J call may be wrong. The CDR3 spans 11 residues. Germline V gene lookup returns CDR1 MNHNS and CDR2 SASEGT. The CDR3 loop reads CASSYADKQFF. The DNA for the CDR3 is TGTGCCAGCAGTTATGCGGATAAGCAGTTCTTC.

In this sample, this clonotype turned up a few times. The CDR3 sequence is CASSETHYGYTF. CDR3 bases: TGTGCCAGCAGTGAAACACACTATGGCTACACCTTC. The chain is built from TRBV6-1 and TRBJ1-2; D is ambiguous. The CDR3 length is 12 residues. Trimming stripped 2 bases from V and 3 bases from J, with 4 bases between. Looked up from germline, CDR1 is MNHNS and CDR2 is SASEGT.

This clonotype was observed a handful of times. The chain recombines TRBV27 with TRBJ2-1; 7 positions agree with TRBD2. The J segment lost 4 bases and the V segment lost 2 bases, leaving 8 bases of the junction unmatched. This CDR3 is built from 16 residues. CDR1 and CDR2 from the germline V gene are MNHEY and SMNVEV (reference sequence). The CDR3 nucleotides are TGTGCCAGCAGTTTAGTAGCGGGTGCAATATACAATGAGCAGTTCTTC. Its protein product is CASSLVAGAIYNEQFF.

CDR3 protein: CASSTAGNQPQHF. The CDR3, as DNA: TGTGCCAGCAGTACGGCAGGCAATCAGCCCCAGCATTTT. This sequence joins TRBV6-8 and TRBJ1-5; D call uncertain. V was cut by 5 bases and J by 2 bases, with 7 bases left in between. Germline CDR1 MNHGY, CDR2 SAAAGT. The CDR3 is 13 residues long.

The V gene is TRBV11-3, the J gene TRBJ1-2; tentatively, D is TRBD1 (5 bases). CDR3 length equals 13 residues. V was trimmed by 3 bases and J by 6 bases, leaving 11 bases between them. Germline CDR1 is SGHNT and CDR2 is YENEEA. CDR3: CASSLGPQHGYTF. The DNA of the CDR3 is TGTGCCAGCAGCTTGGGACCACAGCATGGCTACACCTTC.

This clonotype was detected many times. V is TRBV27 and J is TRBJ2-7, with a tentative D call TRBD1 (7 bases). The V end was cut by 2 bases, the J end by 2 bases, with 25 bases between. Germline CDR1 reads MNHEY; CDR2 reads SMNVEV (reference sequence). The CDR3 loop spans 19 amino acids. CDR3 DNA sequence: TGTGCCAGCAGTTTAGGGGGGAGACAGGGAGGCTTAATCGCCTACGAGCAGTACTTC. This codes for CASSLGGRQGGLIAYEQYF.

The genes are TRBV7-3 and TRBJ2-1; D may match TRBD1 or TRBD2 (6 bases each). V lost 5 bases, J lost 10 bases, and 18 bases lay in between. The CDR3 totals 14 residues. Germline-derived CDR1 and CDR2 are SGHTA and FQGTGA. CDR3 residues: CASSVKGGVGEQFF. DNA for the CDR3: TGTGCCAGCAGCGTCAAGGGGGGCGTGGGCGAGCAGTTCTTC.

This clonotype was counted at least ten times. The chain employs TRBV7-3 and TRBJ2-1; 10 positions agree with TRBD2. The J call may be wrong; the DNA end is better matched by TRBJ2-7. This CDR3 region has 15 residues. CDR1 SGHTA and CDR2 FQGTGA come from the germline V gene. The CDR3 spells CASSSDGTSDNEQYF. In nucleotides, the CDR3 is TGTGCCAGCAGTTCGGACGGGACTAGCGACAATGAGCAGTACTTC.

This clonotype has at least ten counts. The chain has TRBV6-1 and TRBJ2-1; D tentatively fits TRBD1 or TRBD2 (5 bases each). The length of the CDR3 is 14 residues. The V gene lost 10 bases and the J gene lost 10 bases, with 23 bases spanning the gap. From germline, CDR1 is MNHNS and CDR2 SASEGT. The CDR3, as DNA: TGTGCCACAGCCTGGGGGAGAAGCCCCTACGAGCAGTTCTTC. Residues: CATAWGRSPYEQFF.

In DNA form, the CDR3 reads TGTGCCAGCAACCAAAATGAGCAGTTCTTC. It codes for CASNQNEQFF. The chain combines TRBV7-2 with TRBJ2-1; D gene uncertain. The CDR3 loop spans 10 amino acids. V gave up 7 bases and J gave up 7 bases, with 5 bases separating them. Germline CDR1 is SGHTA and CDR2 is FQGNSA.

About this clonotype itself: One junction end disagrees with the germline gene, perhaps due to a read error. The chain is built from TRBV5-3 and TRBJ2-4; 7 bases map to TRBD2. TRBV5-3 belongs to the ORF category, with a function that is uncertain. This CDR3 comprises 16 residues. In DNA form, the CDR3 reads TGTGCCAGCAGCTTACCGGGAGGAACGTCCTACAATGAGCAGTACTTC. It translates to CASSLPGGTSYNEQYF.

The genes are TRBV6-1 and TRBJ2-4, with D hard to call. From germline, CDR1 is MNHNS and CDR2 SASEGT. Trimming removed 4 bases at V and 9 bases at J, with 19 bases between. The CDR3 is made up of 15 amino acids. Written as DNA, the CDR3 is TGTGCCAGCAGTGTGCGACGAACCCTGCCCGGCATTCAGTACTTC. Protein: CASSVRRTLPGIQYF.

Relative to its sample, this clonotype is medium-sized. The CDR3 DNA reads as TGTGCCAGCAGTTTGTTGAGCGGGAGAAATGAGCAGTACTTC. It encodes CASSLLSGRNEQYF. This chain links TRBV12-3 or TRBV12-4 with TRBJ2-1; 8 bases are a match to TRBD2. Near its end, the DNA agrees better with TRBJ2-7, so the J call may be wrong. The CDR3 contains 14 residues.

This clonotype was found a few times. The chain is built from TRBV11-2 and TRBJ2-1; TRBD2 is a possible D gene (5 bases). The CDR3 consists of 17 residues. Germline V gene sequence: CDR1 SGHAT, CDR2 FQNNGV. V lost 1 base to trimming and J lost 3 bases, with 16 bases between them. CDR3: CASSLALTGIIYNEQFF. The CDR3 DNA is TGTGCCAGCAGCTTAGCACTGACGGGAATAATCTACAATGAGCAGTTCTTC.

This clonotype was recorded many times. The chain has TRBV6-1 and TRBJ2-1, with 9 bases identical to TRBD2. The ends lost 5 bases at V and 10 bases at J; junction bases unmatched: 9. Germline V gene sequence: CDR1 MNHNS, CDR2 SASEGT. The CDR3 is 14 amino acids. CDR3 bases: TGTGCCAGCAGTTTCTATAGCGGGAGAGGGGAGCAGTTCTTC. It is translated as CASSFYSGRGEQFF.

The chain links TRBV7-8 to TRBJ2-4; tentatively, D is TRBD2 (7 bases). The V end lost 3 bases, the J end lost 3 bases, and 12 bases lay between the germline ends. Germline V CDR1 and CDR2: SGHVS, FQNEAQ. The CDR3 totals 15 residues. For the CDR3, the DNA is TGTGCCAGCAGCTTGGGAGGGGGGGGCAAAAACATTCAGTACTTC. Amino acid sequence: CASSLGGGGKNIQYF.